This TCR beta chain was captured by sequencing in a study of T cell responses to AZD1222 COVID-19 vaccine. Study-level results: Seropositivity was recorded at baseline in only 6 or 7 AZD1222 recipients.

In germline, CDR1 is SEHNR, CDR2 FQNEAQ (reference sequence). V gave up 3 bases and J gave up 4 bases, with 13 bases separating them. This CDR3 contains 14 residues. Note on this clone: Its specificity is not known.

Profiling relied on immunoSEQ multiplex PCR, and the TCRdb table lists in-frame clones only, not all of them. The sample records about 140,000 clones, more than 80% being singletons. The sequenced sample was peripheral blood, obtained on day 0 of AZD1222 vaccination. The V call is TRBV7-9, the J call TRBJ2-7; D is perhaps TRBD1 (6 bases). The clonotype originates from an adult in good health. CDR3 loop: CASSFLDRRYEQYF. CDR3 sequence (DNA): TGTGCCAGCAGCTTTTTAGACAGGAGGTACGAGCAGTACTTC.